The text below deals with one T cell receptor beta chain. Its antigen is still unknown. The PCR ran on 60 Vbeta and 13 Jbeta primers. The table came from immunoSEQ multiplex PCR; TCRdb's copy has only in-frame clones and leaves some out. The sample records approximately 150,000 clones, roughly 79% being singletons. This sample was taken from a study of cytomegalovirus exposure and HLA in healthy donors. Across the study: T cells numbering about 179 million yielded 100 million to 120 million unique TCR beta sequences in an earlier analysis.

Study-wide points: Common viral pathogens (according to a later analysis) appeared linked to several of the most significant clusters. An analysis done earlier found most TCR beta V segments productive about 90% or about 30% of the time.

Germline V gene data show CDR1 as LGHNA and CDR2 as YSLEER. This CDR3 is 18 amino acids long. V shed 0 bases, J shed 7 bases, and the junction held 14 bases outside the gene matches. Donors sampled were nominally healthy, though unrecorded immune exposures were likely. This sequence joins TRBV4-3 and TRBJ2-3; TRBD2 matches at 9 bases. This TCR was recovered from a woman between 45 and 65 years old in good health and CMV-seronegative. The sequenced sample was PBMCs. The CDR3 loop reads CASSQDGREGAGPNTQYF. The CDR3 DNA reads as TGCGCCAGCAGCCAAGATGGGCGGGAGGGGGCGGGGCCCAATACGCAGTATTTT.